The 21 T cell receptor beta chains below were found in one sample sequenced in a study of blood T cell repertoires in COVID-19. TCRdb's copy holds only in-frame clones and misses some; the assay was immunoSEQ multiplex PCR. The table lists approximately 240,000 clones, approximately 83% of them singletons. Sequences were obtained from peripheral blood. These receptors were taken from a woman in her thirties who had recovered from COVID-19.

The chain employs TRBV5-5 and TRBJ2-7; 9 bases match TRBD1. The CDR3 is 16 residues long. In germline, CDR1 is SGHKS, CDR2 YYEKEE (reference sequence). V gave up 4 bases and J gave up 2 bases; unmatched junction bases: 10. The CDR3: CASSPRTGENPYEQYF. In nucleotides, the CDR3 is TGTGCCAGCAGCCCTCGGACAGGGGAGAATCCCTACGAGCAGTACTTC.

The rearrangement links TRBV27 to TRBJ2-7; TRBD1 agrees at 7 bases. J was trimmed by 1 base and V by 6 bases; bases with no gene match: 6. Germline CDR1 and CDR2: MNHEY and SMNVEV (reference sequence). This CDR3 region has 14 residues. As DNA, the CDR3 is TGTGCCAGCAGGAACAGGGACAGTTCCTACGAGCAGTACTTC. The encoded protein is CASRNRDSSYEQYF.

This sequence joins TRBV2 and TRBJ2-7, with a weak D call TRBD2 (6 bases). V lost 7 bases and J lost 6, with 7 bases in between. This CDR3 spans 10 amino acids. The V gene's germline CDR1 is SNHLY and CDR2 FYNNEI. Written as DNA, the CDR3 is TGTGCCAGCAAGGGAGGCGAGCAGTACTTC. It specifies CASKGGEQYF.

V is TRBV5-1 and J is TRBJ2-5; 8 positions match TRBD1. The CDR3 covers 15 residues. J was trimmed by 4 bases and V by 0 bases; bases with no gene match: 5. Germline CDR1 reads SGHRS; CDR2 reads YFSETQ. In DNA, the CDR3 is TGCGCCAGCAGCTTGGAAAGGACAGGGATAGAGACCCAGTACTTC. This sequence encodes CASSLERTGIETQYF. The variable domain in full, completed from reference TRBV5-1 and TRBJ2-5, reads KAGVTQTPRYLIKTRGQQVTLSCSPISGHRSVSWYQQTPGQGLQFLFEYFSETQRNKGNFPGRFSGRQFSNSRSEMNVSTLELGDSALYLCASSLERTGIETQYFGPGTRLLVL.

J is TRBJ1-4 and V is TRBV7-2; 8 bases fit TRBD1. The CDR3 is 15 amino acids. Germline V gene data show CDR1 as SGHTA and CDR2 as FQGNSA. Trimming took 5 bases from V and 7 from J; bases not matched to a gene: 9. CDR3 DNA sequence: TGTGCCAGCAGCCCACCGGGCAGGGGGCTTGAAAAACTGTTTTTT. Its protein is CASSPPGRGLEKLFF.

The gene calls are TRBV7-2 and TRBJ1-3; no definite D call. The CDR3 has 14 residues. Trimming took 2 bases from V and 0 from J, leaving 5 bases between them. CDR1 is SGHTA, CDR2 FQGNSA, per germline. The CDR3 DNA is TGTGCCAGCAGCTTACAGAACTCTGGAAACACCATATATTTT. Its protein is CASSLQNSGNTIYF.

The chain employs TRBV7-2 and TRBJ2-3; 13 nucleotides match TRBD2. Germline V gene lookup returns CDR1 SGHTA and CDR2 FQGNSA. The CDR3 length is 15 residues. V was clipped by 2 bases and J by 6 bases; unmatched bases: 2. DNA for the CDR3: TGTGCCAGCAGCTTACTACTAGCGGGGGGGGATACGCAGTATTTT. This codes for CASSLLLAGGDTQYF. Combining the CDR3 with reference TRBV7-2 and TRBJ2-3 gives the whole variable domain GAGVSQSPSNKVTEKGKDVELRCDPISGHTALYWYRQSLGQGLEFLIYFQGNSAPDKSGLPSDRFSAERTGGSVSTLTIQRTQQEDSAVYLCASSLLLAGGDTQYFGPGTRLTVL.

J is TRBJ1-4 and V is TRBV7-9, with TRBD1 identical over 7 bases. The V and J ends lost 5 bases and 10 bases, in that order; junction bases with no gene match: 10. The CDR3 spans 14 residues. In germline, CDR1 is SEHNR, CDR2 FQNEAQ (reference sequence). CDR3 region: CASSLVGQGGKLFF. The CDR3 region has the DNA TGTGCCAGCAGCCTCGTTGGGCAGGGGGGAAAACTGTTTTTT.

The chain's CDR3 is CASSPGTGNYEQYF. DNA for the CDR3: TGCGCCAGCAGCCCCGGAACGGGGAATTACGAGCAGTACTTC. V usage is TRBV4-3 and J usage is TRBJ2-7; tentatively, D is TRBD2 (5 bases). The CDR3 is 14 amino acids. Germline V gene sequence: CDR1 LGHNA, CDR2 YSLEER. V lost 4 bases and J lost 4, with 14 bases in between.

This chain links TRBV6-2 or TRBV6-3 with TRBJ2-7; 8 bases align to TRBD1. CDR1 is MNHEY, CDR2 SVGEGT, per germline. This CDR3 is built from 18 residues. V shed 2 bases, J shed 2 bases, and the junction held 14 bases outside the gene matches. The CDR3 nucleotides are TGTGCCAGCAGTTACACCCAAAACCCGGACAGGGAGCCCTACGAGCAGTACTTC. Translation: CASSYTQNPDREPYEQYF.

This chain joins TRBV5-1 and TRBJ2-1, with 10 bases that match TRBD1. J lost 6 bases, V lost 0 bases, and 0 bases had no gene match. Germline CDR1 SGHRS, CDR2 YFSETQ. This CDR3 is 14 amino acids long. CDR3 DNA: TGCGCCAGCAGCTTGGGACAGGGGGCCAATGAGCAGTTCTTC. The encoded protein is CASSLGQGANEQFF.

This sequence joins TRBV29-1 and TRBJ1-4; 9 nucleotides line up with TRBD1. Germline CDR1 SQVTM, CDR2 ANQGSEA. This CDR3 spans 13 amino acids. The V and J ends lost 6 bases and 8 bases, in that order; junction bases with no gene match: 7. The DNA of the CDR3 is TGCAGCGTCCGGACAGGGGCGATGGAAAAACTGTTTTTT. Protein product: CSVRTGAMEKLFF.

This chain joins TRBV5-5 and TRBJ2-6, with a weak D call TRBD1 (5 bases). Germline assignment: CDR1 SGHKS and CDR2 YYEKEE (reference sequence). V was cut by 2 bases and J by 0 bases, with 18 bases left in between. The CDR3 covers 19 residues. CDR3 in amino acids: CASSFSGLLTISGANVLTF. The CDR3 bases are TGTGCCAGCAGCTTTTCAGGGTTGCTAACCATCTCTGGGGCCAACGTCCTGACTTTC.

The chain has TRBV5-1 and TRBJ2-2; D is undetermined. The V end was cut by 6 bases, the J end by 2 bases, with 2 bases between. This CDR3 has 11 residues. Germline CDR1 is SGHRS and CDR2 is YFSETQ. The CDR3 spells CASTNTGELFF. The CDR3 bases are TGCGCCAGCACAAACACCGGGGAGCTGTTTTTT.

The rearrangement uses TRBV28 and TRBJ2-3; D remains ambiguous. CDR1 and CDR2 (germline): MDHEN, SYDVKM. This CDR3 comprises 14 residues. The germline V and J ends were trimmed by 3 bases and 6 bases, with 13 bases remaining between them. The CDR3: CASSFGGEEDTQYF. The CDR3, as DNA: TGTGCCAGCAGTTTCGGTGGCGAGGAGGATACGCAGTATTTT.

This clone appeared a single time. The V call is TRBV12-5, the J call TRBJ1-3; maybe TRBD1 (5 bases). Germline V gives CDR1 LGHNT, CDR2 FRNRAP. V was trimmed by 0 bases and J by 3 bases, leaving 15 bases between them. This CDR3 has 17 residues. The CDR3 is CASGLVRGGSYGNTIYF. For the CDR3, the DNA is TGTGCTAGTGGTTTGGTACGGGGGGGGAGTTATGGAAACACCATATATTTT.

The V gene is TRBV15, the J gene TRBJ2-7; D gene unclear. The V gene lost 3 bases and the J gene lost 7 bases, with 13 bases spanning the gap. Germline V gives CDR1 LNHNV, CDR2 YYDKDF (reference sequence). CDR3 length equals 13 residues. The CDR3 region is CATSSHGVWEQYF. CDR3 nucleotide sequence: TGTGCCACCAGCAGCCATGGAGTTTGGGAGCAGTACTTC.

Remarks on this clone: The sample has other DNA sequences that encode this CDR3 too. The chain carries TRBV9 and TRBJ1-1; a weak D match, TRBD1 (6 bases). V was trimmed by 0 bases and J by 5 bases, leaving 8 bases between them. The CDR3 contains 13 residues. Germline V lookup: CDR1 SGDLS, CDR2 YYNGEE. CDR3 loop: CASSVGGQTEAFF. The CDR3 region has the DNA TGTGCCAGCAGCGTAGGTGGACAGACTGAAGCTTTCTTT.

The V call is TRBV5-4, the J call TRBJ1-3; a weak D match, TRBD1 (5 bases). The germline V and J ends were trimmed by 2 bases and 4 bases, with 13 bases remaining between them. This CDR3 contains 15 residues. CDR1 is SGHNT and CDR2 is YYREEE in the germline V gene (reference sequence). The DNA for the CDR3 is TGTGCCAGCAGCTTACAGGATCGTCCAGGAAACACCATATATTTT. It specifies CASSLQDRPGNTIYF.

V gene TRBV11-1 combines with J gene TRBJ2-2; D remains ambiguous. Trimming cost V 4 bases and J 5 bases, with 8 bases left between them. Germline-derived CDR1 and CDR2 are SGHAT and FQDESV (reference sequence). CDR3 length: 13 residues. CDR3 nucleotide sequence: TGTGCCAGCAGCTACTTGAGTACCGGGGAGCTGTTTTTT. It codes for CASSYLSTGELFF.

The chain recombines TRBV9 with TRBJ2-1, with 14 nucleotides matching TRBD2. Trimming took 3 bases from V and 11 from J; bases not matched to a gene: 13. The CDR3 sequence is 17 residues long. The germline V gene has CDR1 SGDLS and CDR2 YYNGEE. This CDR3 is CASSGTSGGSVDRQQFF. CDR3 bases: TGTGCCAGCAGCGGGACTAGCGGGGGGTCCGTCGACAGACAGCAGTTCTTC.